This entry concerns a single TCR beta chain. Its matching antigen is unknown. This sample is drawn from a study of shared clonotypes between healthy human individuals. At the level of the study: CD4 naive and memory got three plates each, CD8 naive two, CD8 memory one. General study findings and limits: Naive subsets generally had larger estimated richness than memory subsets.

Assay used: immunoSEQ multiplex PCR; TCRdb lists only in-frame clones, some missing. Found here are about 1.1 million clones, approximately 80% of them singletons; the top ten hold around 0.6%. The sample comprised memory CD4+ T cells from PBMCs. Specified subset: CD45RA-negative fraction. This clonotype was obtained from a young man in good health. Some clones in this sample may be carry-over from other donors' samples.

CDR3: CASSLAPTGPGSGELFF. In DNA, the CDR3 is TGCGCCAGCAGCTTGGCCCCGACAGGGCCTGGTTCCGGGGAGCTGTTTTTT. The chain joins TRBV5-1 to TRBJ2-2; the match to TRBD1 covers 7 bases. The V gene end was trimmed by 0 bases and the J gene end by 6 bases; junction bases not matched to a gene: 11. The CDR3 totals 17 residues. Germline assignment: CDR1 SGHRS and CDR2 YFSETQ.